The next 20 T cell receptor beta chains were all read from a single sample in a study of OX40 agonist ivuxolimab in advanced cancers. Assay used: immunoSEQ multiplex PCR; TCRdb lists only in-frame clones, some missing. Altogether approximately 120,000 clones are present, under 95% being singletons, with the ten largest covering approximately 0.81%. The source material was CD4+ or CD8+ T cells sorted from blood, sampled in a trial of the OX40 agonist ivuxolimab. All receptors derive from an adult with an advanced solid tumor such as melanoma, head and neck, liver or kidney cancer.

This clone was detected only once. The rearrangement uses TRBV6-6 and TRBJ1-2, with D possibly TRBD1 on 6 matching bases. The V end was cut by 7 bases, the J end by 6 bases, with 18 bases between. This CDR3 comprises 14 residues. Germline V CDR1 and CDR2: MNHNY, SVGAGI (reference sequence). The CDR3 DNA reads TGTGCCAGCACCCATTTGGGGGGCGGTGATGGCTACACCTTC. This encodes CASTHLGGGDGYTF.

This clone appeared once. The rearrangement joins TRBV7-9 to TRBJ2-1; 12 bases map to TRBD2. After removal of 5 bases from V and 5 bases from J, the junction contained 4 bases not matched to a gene. The germline V gene has CDR1 SEHNR and CDR2 FQNEAQ (reference sequence). This CDR3 has 15 amino acids. The DNA of the CDR3 is TGTGCCAGCAGCGCGAGGACTAGCGGGAACAATGAGCAGTTCTTC. Protein sequence: CASSARTSGNNEQFF.

The rearrangement links TRBV28 to TRBJ2-2; 8 positions match TRBD1. V lost 5 bases and J lost 4; bases outside the gene matches: 12. Germline CDR1 and CDR2: MDHEN and SYDVKM. The CDR3 is 17 residues long. CDR3 region: CASSPSGTGQGTGELFF. Written as DNA, the CDR3 is TGTGCCAGCAGTCCATCCGGGACAGGACAGGGCACCGGGGAGCTGTTTTTT.

This clone was counted once. CDR3 sequence (DNA): TGTGCCAGCACCAGAGGGGGGGCCTCCCCTTCCTACAATGAGCAGTTCTTC. It codes for CASTRGGASPSYNEQFF. The chain is built from TRBV27 and TRBJ2-1, with D perhaps TRBD2 (7 bases). This CDR3 contains 17 residues. Deletions cut 7 bases from V and 1 base from J, with 20 bases between. Germline V lookup: CDR1 MNHEY, CDR2 SMNVEV (reference sequence).

This rearrangement joins TRBV29-1 to TRBJ2-1; 10 bases align to TRBD1. Trimming removed 7 bases from V and 3 bases from J; junction bases left unmatched: 6. Germline lookup yields CDR1 SQVTM and CDR2 ANQGSEA. The CDR3 is made up of 14 amino acids. The CDR3 reads CSAGQGEIYNEQFF. Written as DNA, the CDR3 is TGCAGCGCTGGACAGGGGGAAATCTACAATGAGCAGTTCTTC.

This sequence joins TRBV28 and TRBJ1-5; no firm D call. The CDR3 consists of 12 residues. V lost 11 bases and J 5 bases, leaving 13 bases between the germline ends. Germline V lookup: CDR1 MDHEN, CDR2 SYDVKM. The CDR3 is CAHGRAYQPQHF. DNA for the CDR3: TGTGCCCACGGTCGTGCGTATCAGCCCCAGCATTTT.

The chain uses TRBV2 and TRBJ2-7; 7 bases fit TRBD1. V trimming: 9 bases; J trimming: 2 bases; junction bases outside the gene matches: 4. The CDR3 is made up of 12 amino acids. Germline-derived CDR1 and CDR2 are SNHLY and FYNNEI. CDR3 sequence: CARGQDAYEQYF. The CDR3 DNA follows: TGTGCCAGAGGACAGGATGCCTACGAGCAGTACTTC.

This chain uses TRBV7-3 with TRBJ2-3, with 10 bases that match TRBD2. This CDR3 contains 17 residues. J gave up 1 base and V 0 bases, and 4 bases lay outside the gene matches. The V gene's germline CDR1 is SGHTA and CDR2 FQGTGA. CDR3 region: CASSLTRTSGGTDTQYF. CDR3 DNA: TGTGCCAGCAGCTTAACGCGGACTAGCGGAGGCACAGATACGCAGTATTTT.

The CDR3 DNA is TGTGCTAGTGGTTCCGGGACAGGGGATGAAAAACTGTTTTTT. Translated: CASGSGTGDEKLFF. The gene calls are TRBV12-5 and TRBJ1-4; 10 bases map to TRBD1. The V segment lost 4 bases and the J segment 6 bases; nucleotides outside the gene matches: 2. Germline V gene lookup returns CDR1 LGHNT and CDR2 FRNRAP. The CDR3 extends over 14 amino acids.

The gene calls are TRBV7-2 and TRBJ2-7, with D perhaps matching TRBD2 (5 bases). The V end lost 5 bases, the J end lost 5 bases, and 10 bases lay between the germline ends. Germline CDR1 reads SGHTA; CDR2 reads FQGNSA. The CDR3 runs to 12 residues. The CDR3 is CASSHGLDEQYF. The CDR3 DNA reads as TGTGCCAGCAGCCACGGACTCGACGAGCAGTACTTC.

The CDR3 loop reads CASSLVLGGGRSDTQYF. CDR3 sequence (DNA): TGTGCCAGCAGTTTGGTTCTCGGGGGCGGGAGGTCCGATACGCAGTATTTT. The chain has TRBV27 and TRBJ2-3; 8 bases are a match to TRBD2. The CDR3 has 17 residues. After removal of 3 bases from V and 6 bases from J, the junction contained 14 bases not matched to a gene. The germline gives CDR1 MNHEY, CDR2 SMNVEV (reference sequence).

This clone occurred once. The rearrangement links TRBV7-2 to TRBJ2-2; 9 nucleotides align to TRBD2. This CDR3 is 13 amino acids long. Looked up from germline, CDR1 is SGHTA and CDR2 is FQGNSA. V was clipped by 2 bases and J by 14 bases; unmatched bases: 6. CDR3 region: CASSLRLAESLFF. CDR3 DNA sequence: TGTGCCAGCAGCTTAAGACTAGCGGAGAGCCTGTTTTTT.

J is TRBJ2-7 and V is TRBV19; D may be TRBD1 or TRBD2 (5 bases each). This CDR3 has 13 residues. CDR1 and CDR2 (germline): LNHDA, SQIVND (reference sequence). V lost 6 bases, J lost 2 bases, and 11 bases lay in between. The CDR3 protein is CASRGDSTYEQYF. CDR3 nucleotide sequence: TGTGCCAGTAGGGGAGACAGCACCTACGAGCAGTACTTC.

Concerning this clone itself: One junction end does not reproduce the germline sequence, and a read error may be involved. The J gene is TRBJ2-7, the V gene TRBV14; D uncertain. This CDR3 has 15 amino acids. Germline V gives CDR1 SGHDN, CDR2 FVKESK. The CDR3 loop is CASSQNRVGSYGQYF. In DNA, the CDR3 is TGTGCCAGCAGCCAAAACCGCGTCGGATCCTACGGGCAGTACTTC.

The chain recombines TRBV18 with TRBJ2-7; 10 bases match TRBD1. V lost 2 bases, J lost 5 bases, and 9 bases stayed unmatched. The germline V gene encodes CDR1 KGHSH and CDR2 LQKENI. This CDR3 has 16 residues. The CDR3 here is CASSPRTGTGANEQYF. DNA of the CDR3: TGTGCCAGCTCACCAAGGACCGGGACAGGGGCAAACGAGCAGTACTTC. Full variable domain (missing parts from reference TRBV18 and TRBJ2-7): NAGVMQNPRHLVRRRGQEARLRCSPMKGHSHVYWYRQLPEEGLKFMVYLQKENIIDESGMPKERFSAEFPKEGPSILRIQQVVRGDSAAYFCASSPRTGTGANEQYFGPGTRLTVT.

The chain couples TRBV27 to TRBJ2-7, with TRBD2 matching over 11 bases. With 4 bases clipped from V and 6 bases from J, the junction kept 5 bases outside the gene matches. Germline assignment: CDR1 MNHEY and CDR2 SMNVEV (reference sequence). This CDR3 is built from 14 residues. This CDR3 reads CASSWVAGGGEQYF. Written as DNA, the CDR3 is TGTGCCAGCAGTTGGGTAGCGGGAGGGGGCGAGCAGTACTTC.

V is TRBV6-5 and J is TRBJ2-7; 9 nucleotides agree with TRBD2. This CDR3 has 15 amino acids. The V and J ends lost 5 bases and 0 bases, in that order; junction bases with no gene match: 5. Per the germline V gene, CDR1 is MNHEY and CDR2 is SVGAGI. Here the CDR3 reads CASSNLGLASYEQYF. The CDR3 bases are TGTGCCAGCAGTAACTTGGGACTAGCCTCCTACGAGCAGTACTTC.

The chain links TRBV9 to TRBJ2-1, with 8 bases matching TRBD2. Unmatched junction bases numbered 6, after V lost 0 bases and J lost 7 bases. Germline V CDR1 and CDR2: SGDLS, YYNGEE. This CDR3 has 15 residues. CDR3 amino acids: CASSVAGGFTNEQFF. CDR3 in DNA: TGTGCCAGCAGCGTAGCGGGGGGGTTTACGAATGAGCAGTTCTTC.

The V and J genes are TRBV5-4 and TRBJ2-7, with 8 bases identical to TRBD2. Germline V lookup: CDR1 SGHNT, CDR2 YYREEE (reference sequence). CDR3 length equals 13 residues. V lost 6 bases and J lost 2; bases outside the gene matches: 4. The CDR3 DNA is TGTGCCAGCACGGGCGGGGGGACCTACGAGCAGTACTTC. Amino acids: CASTGGGTYEQYF. Full variable domain (missing parts from reference TRBV5-4 and TRBJ2-7): ETGVTQSPTHLIKTRGQQVTLRCSSQSGHNTVSWYQQALGQGPQFIFQYYREEENGRGNFPPRFSGLQFPNYSSELNVNALELDDSALYLCASTGGGTYEQYFGPGTRLTVT.

This clone turned up a few times. The chain joins TRBV15 to TRBJ1-5; a weak D match, TRBD1 (6 bases). The germline V gene has CDR1 LNHNV and CDR2 YYDKDF (reference sequence). With 9 bases removed from V and 7 bases from J, the gap between germline ends came to 13 bases. This CDR3 is 12 amino acids long. This CDR3 is CATGGVDQPQHF. The CDR3 DNA reads as TGTGCCACAGGGGGGGTGGACCAGCCCCAGCATTTT.